Presented here are 18 T cell receptor beta chains from one specimen sequenced in a study of blood T cell repertoires in COVID-19. Clones were sequenced by immunoSEQ multiplex PCR, and TCRdb holds only the in-frame ones, with some missing. The data show more than 150,000 clones, with less than 90% seen just once and about 6% held by the top ten. Specimen: peripheral blood. The receptors originated from a woman aged 40 to 50 with acute or convalescent COVID-19.

The rearrangement links TRBV14 to TRBJ2-7; D possibly corresponds to TRBD1 (6 bases). Germline V gene lookup returns CDR1 SGHDN and CDR2 FVKESK. The CDR3 spans 16 residues. V dropped 1 base and J dropped 5 bases, with 18 bases sitting between them. The chain's CDR3 is CASSQGWGLVINEQYF. As DNA, the CDR3 is TGTGCCAGCAGCCAAGGATGGGGGCTAGTAATCAACGAGCAGTACTTC. The full variable domain, completed using reference TRBV14 and TRBJ2-7, is EAGVTQFPSHSVIEKGQTVTLRCDPISGHDNLYWYRRVMGKEIKFLLHFVKESKQDESGMPNNRFLAERTGGTYSTLKVQPAELEDSGVYFCASSQGWGLVINEQYFGPGTRLTVT.

This chain connects TRBV24-1 to TRBJ2-3, with TRBD2 matching 12 bases. Germline CDR1 is KGHDR and CDR2 is SFDVKD. There are 17 residues in the CDR3. The V segment lost 1 base and the J segment 4 bases; nucleotides outside the gene matches: 5. CDR3 sequence: CATSDFASGRVADTQYF. DNA of the CDR3: TGTGCCACCAGTGATTTTGCTAGCGGGAGGGTTGCAGATACGCAGTATTTT.

V and J are TRBV28 and TRBJ1-2; TRBD1 agrees at 12 bases. V trimming: 7 bases; J trimming: 6 bases; junction bases outside the gene matches: 3. The germline gives CDR1 MDHEN, CDR2 SYDVKM. The CDR3 loop spans 13 amino acids. The DNA of the CDR3 is TGTGCCAGCATGGGACAGGGGGCGAATGGCTACACCTTC. Encoded protein: CASMGQGANGYTF.

The chain combines TRBV28 with TRBJ2-7; 9 bases are a match to TRBD1. V was clipped by 6 bases and J by 1 base; unmatched bases: 4. The CDR3 is 14 residues long. Germline V CDR1 and CDR2: MDHEN, SYDVKM. The CDR3 DNA follows: TGTGCCAGCAGCTTCGGACAGGGGTCCTACGAGCAGTACTTC. This sequence encodes CASSFGQGSYEQYF.

This CDR3 is CASSSGTSNTEAFF. Written as DNA, the CDR3 is TGCGCCAGCAGCTCGGGGACATCGAACACTGAAGCTTTCTTT. The J gene is TRBJ1-1, the V gene TRBV5-1; maybe TRBD1 (6 bases). V lost 3 bases, J lost 1 base, and 10 bases lay in between. Germline assignment: CDR1 SGHRS and CDR2 YFSETQ. This CDR3 has 14 residues. Variable domain in full (rest from reference TRBV5-1 and TRBJ1-1): KAGVTQTPRYLIKTRGQQVTLSCSPISGHRSVSWYQQTPGQGLQFLFEYFSETQRNKGNFPGRFSGRQFSNSRSEMNVSTLELGDSALYLCASSSGTSNTEAFFGQGTRLTVV.

V gene TRBV28 combines with J gene TRBJ2-5; D is possibly TRBD2 (6 bases). CDR3 length equals 17 residues. V was pared by 4 bases and J by 5 bases, with 23 bases between. Germline CDR1 and CDR2: MDHEN and SYDVKM. Here the CDR3 DNA reads TGTGCCAGCAGTTCGTATCGGGGCGAGCCGAGCGGGGAGACCCAGTACTTC. It specifies CASSSYRGEPSGETQYF.

This clone was counted a single time. The rearrangement joins TRBV4-2 to TRBJ1-2; 8 nucleotides align to TRBD1. In germline, CDR1 is LGHNA, CDR2 YNFKEQ. This CDR3 spans 15 amino acids. V shed 1 base, J shed 8 bases, and the junction held 9 bases outside the gene matches. CDR3 sequence: CASSQAGTGLTGYTF. Written as DNA, the CDR3 is TGTGCCAGCAGCCAAGCCGGGACAGGCTTAACCGGCTACACCTTC.

V usage is TRBV5-4 and J usage is TRBJ2-3; no definite D call. V was cut by 6 bases and J by 4 bases, with 24 bases left in between. CDR3 length: 17 residues. Germline loops: CDR1 SGHNT, CDR2 YYREEE (reference sequence). The CDR3 sequence: CASTPVPHVPRADTQYF. The CDR3 DNA reads as TGTGCCAGCACCCCCGTCCCCCATGTCCCGCGAGCAGATACGCAGTATTTT.

The rearrangement uses TRBV3-1 (or the pseudogene TRBV3-2) and TRBJ2-7; D is unclear. The V and J ends lost 0 bases and 3 bases respectively, with 6 bases between them. The germline gives CDR1 LGHDT, CDR2 YNNKEL (reference sequence). This CDR3 contains 13 residues. CDR3 region: CASSQDSFYEQYF. Written as DNA, the CDR3 is TGTGCCAGCAGCCAAGATAGCTTCTACGAGCAGTACTTC.

This clone was seen a handful of times. This chain connects TRBV12-3 or TRBV12-4 to TRBJ2-1; 9 bases align to TRBD2. The CDR3 covers 13 residues. The junction had 1 base not matched to a gene; V was cut back by 8 bases and J by 2 bases. CDR3: CASGLATYNEQFF. CDR3 nucleotide sequence: TGTGCCAGCGGACTAGCGACCTACAATGAGCAGTTCTTC.

The chain has TRBV5-8 and TRBJ2-7; D perhaps matches TRBD2 (5 bases). Deletions cut 7 bases from V and 0 bases from J, with 14 bases between. The CDR3 sequence is 14 residues long. Germline loops: CDR1 SGHTS, CDR2 YDEGEE. The CDR3 DNA reads TGTGCCAGCTCAGCTCAGAGGGCCTCCTACGAGCAGTACTTC. It codes for CASSAQRASYEQYF.

The chain links TRBV12-5 to TRBJ1-1; unclear D gene. The germline V gene has CDR1 LGHNT and CDR2 FRNRAP. V was shortened by 3 bases and J by 1 base, with 6 bases between the two germline ends. CDR3 length equals 13 residues. CDR3 loop: CASGLASNTEAFF. The DNA of the CDR3 is TGTGCTAGTGGTTTAGCTTCGAACACTGAAGCTTTCTTT.

V is TRBV6-5 and J is TRBJ1-2; 8 bases map to TRBD1. CDR1 and CDR2 from the germline V gene are MNHEY and SVGAGI. V lost 4 bases and J lost 7; bases outside the gene matches: 5. This CDR3 contains 13 residues. The DNA of the CDR3 is TGTGCCAGCAGTTCGACAGGGGTTGCTGGCTACACCTTC. It is translated as CASSSTGVAGYTF.

The chain recombines TRBV28 with TRBJ2-6; 9 bases match TRBD2. Trimming at V came to 6 bases and at J to 0 bases, leaving 6 bases not matched to a gene. This CDR3 spans 17 amino acids. Germline loops: CDR1 MDHEN, CDR2 SYDVKM. The CDR3, as DNA: TGTGCCAGCAGGTCGACTAGCGGAAACTCTGGGGCCAACGTCCTGACTTTC. Residues: CASRSTSGNSGANVLTF.

The chain recombines TRBV9 with TRBJ1-1; 7 nucleotides line up with TRBD1. The ends lost 1 base at V and 4 bases at J; junction bases unmatched: 1. Germline CDR1 reads SGDLS; CDR2 reads YYNGEE. CDR3 length equals 13 residues. CDR3 DNA sequence: TGTGCCAGCAGCGTATGGGACAGCACTGAAGCTTTCTTT. The encoded protein is CASSVWDSTEAFF. Combining the CDR3 with reference TRBV9 and TRBJ1-1 gives the whole variable domain DSGVTQTPKHLITATGQRVTLRCSPRSGDLSVYWYQQSLDQGLQFLIQYYNGEERAKGNILERFSAQQFPDLHSELNLSSLELGDSALYFCASSVWDSTEAFFGQGTRLTVV.

The rearrangement uses TRBV19 and TRBJ2-1; 8 nucleotides align to TRBD2. CDR1 and CDR2 from the germline V gene are LNHDA and SQIVND (reference sequence). V dropped 8 bases and J dropped 7; count of bases not matched to a gene: 13. CDR3 size: 15 residues. As DNA, the CDR3 is TGTGCCAGTCAGGTCGGACTAGCTTTTGGGAATGAGCAGTTCTTC. Translation: CASQVGLAFGNEQFF.

J is TRBJ1-2 and V is TRBV27; 9 bases align to TRBD1. The V gene's germline CDR1 is MNHEY and CDR2 SMNVEV (reference sequence). Losses at the gene ends were 3 bases for V and 4 bases for J; bases not matched to a gene: 3. CDR3 length: 14 residues. The CDR3 coding sequence is TGTGCCAGCAGTTTCGGGACAGGGTTCTATGGCTACACCTTC. The encoded protein is CASSFGTGFYGYTF.

This clone was detected a few times. V gene TRBV4-1 combines with J gene TRBJ2-7, with a weak D call TRBD2 (6 bases). Germline CDR1 is MGHRA and CDR2 is YSYEKL. V shed 0 bases and J shed 2 bases, with 11 bases lying between them. This CDR3 has 15 residues. The CDR3 nucleotides are TGCGCCAGCAGCCAAGAACCGGGACTTACCTACGAGCAGTACTTC. The encoded protein is CASSQEPGLTYEQYF.